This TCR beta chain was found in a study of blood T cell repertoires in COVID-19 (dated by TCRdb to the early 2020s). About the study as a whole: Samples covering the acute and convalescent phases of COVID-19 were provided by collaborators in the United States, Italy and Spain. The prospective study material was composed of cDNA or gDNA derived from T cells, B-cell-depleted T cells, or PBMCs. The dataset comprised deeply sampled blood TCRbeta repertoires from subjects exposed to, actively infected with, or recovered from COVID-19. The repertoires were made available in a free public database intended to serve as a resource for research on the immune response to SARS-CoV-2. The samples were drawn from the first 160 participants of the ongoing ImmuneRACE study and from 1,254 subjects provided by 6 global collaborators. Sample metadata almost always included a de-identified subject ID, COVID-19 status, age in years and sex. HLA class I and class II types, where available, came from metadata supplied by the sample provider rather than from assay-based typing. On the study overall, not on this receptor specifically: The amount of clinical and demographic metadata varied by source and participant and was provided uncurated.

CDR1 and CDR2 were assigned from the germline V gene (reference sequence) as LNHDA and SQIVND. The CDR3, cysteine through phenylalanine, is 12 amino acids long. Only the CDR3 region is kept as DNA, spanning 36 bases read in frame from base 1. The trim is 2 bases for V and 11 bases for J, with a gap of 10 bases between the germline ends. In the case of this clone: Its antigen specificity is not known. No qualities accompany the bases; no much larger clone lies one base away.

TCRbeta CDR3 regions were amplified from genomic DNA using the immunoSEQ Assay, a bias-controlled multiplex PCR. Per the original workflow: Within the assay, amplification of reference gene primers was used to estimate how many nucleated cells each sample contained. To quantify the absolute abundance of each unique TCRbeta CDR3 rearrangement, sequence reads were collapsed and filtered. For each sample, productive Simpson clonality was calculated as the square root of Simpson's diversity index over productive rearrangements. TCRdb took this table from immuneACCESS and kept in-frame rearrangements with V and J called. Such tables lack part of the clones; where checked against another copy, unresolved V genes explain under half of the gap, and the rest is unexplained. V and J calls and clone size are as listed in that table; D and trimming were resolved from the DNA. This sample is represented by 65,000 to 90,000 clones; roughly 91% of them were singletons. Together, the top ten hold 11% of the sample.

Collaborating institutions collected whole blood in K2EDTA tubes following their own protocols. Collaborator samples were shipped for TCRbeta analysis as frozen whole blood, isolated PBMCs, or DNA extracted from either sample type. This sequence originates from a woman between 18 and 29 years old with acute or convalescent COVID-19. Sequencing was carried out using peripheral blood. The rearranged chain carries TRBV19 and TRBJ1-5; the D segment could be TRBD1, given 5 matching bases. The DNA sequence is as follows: TGTGCCAGTAGTATAACCCAGGGCACCCAGCATTTT. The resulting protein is CASSITQGTQHF.